The present T cell receptor (beta chain) was sequenced within a study of T-cell reconstitution after alpha-beta-depleted transplantation in children. In its sample, this clonotype was seen many times. Molecular barcoding with unique molecular identifiers was used for the TCRbeta library. TCRdb redid the calling of the PCR reads with MiXCR, one entry per CDR3 protein. The data show some 240,000 distinct CDR3 sequences, approximately 9.9% seen once. CDR3 length equals 16 residues. The V and J ends lost 2 bases and 2 bases, in that order; junction bases with no gene match: 5. From germline, CDR1 is MDHEN and CDR2 SYDVKM.

Sequenced here: PBMCs from the stem cell graft donor, sampled from the stem cell graft. V and J are TRBV28 and TRBJ2-1; 8 bases line up with TRBD2. The source of this sequence is a human donor who donated a stem cell graft to a child with SCID. The CDR3: CASSLAGGGTYNEQFF. The CDR3 nucleotides read TGTGCCAGCAGTTTAGCGGGGGGCGGCACCTACAATGAGCAGTTCTTC.